One sample yielded the 10 T cell receptor beta chains listed below, sequenced in a study of cytomegalovirus exposure and HLA in healthy donors. A multiplex PCR was run with 60 Vbeta primers and 13 Jbeta primers. Clones were sequenced by immunoSEQ multiplex PCR, and TCRdb holds only the in-frame ones, with some missing. There are some 190,000 clones in the sample; 80% to 90% occur only once, and about 2.4% lies in the top ten. Input material: PBMCs. All receptors come from a male donor in good health and CMV-seronegative.

This clone was counted between two and nine times. The CDR3 spells CASSHREGNTEAFF. CDR3 bases: TGTGCCAGCAGCCACAGGGAGGGGAACACTGAAGCTTTCTTT. The chain employs TRBV6-6 and TRBJ1-1; tentatively, D is TRBD1 (6 bases). CDR1 and CDR2 (germline): MNHNY, SVGAGI (reference sequence). The V gene lost 6 bases and the J gene lost 1 base, with 12 bases spanning the gap. CDR3 length: 14 residues.

The gene calls are TRBV18 and TRBJ1-1; possible D gene TRBD1, 6 bases. The V end was cut by 1 base, the J end by 0 bases, with 21 bases between. The CDR3 is 19 residues long. Per germline, CDR1 KGHSH and CDR2 LQKENI. The DNA of the CDR3 is TGTGCCAGCTCACCACAGATGGTCCCACAGGGAGCCATGAACACTGAAGCTTTCTTT. This gives the protein CASSPQMVPQGAMNTEAFF.

J is TRBJ2-3 and V is TRBV28; D is possibly TRBD2 (5 bases). Trimming stripped 2 bases from V and 6 bases from J, with 12 bases between. The CDR3 sequence is 14 residues long. The germline V gene encodes CDR1 MDHEN and CDR2 SYDVKM. The CDR3 region is CASSLGSRGDTQYF. The CDR3 coding sequence is TGTGCCAGCAGTTTAGGATCACGAGGGGATACGCAGTATTTT.

V usage is TRBV5-4 and J usage is TRBJ2-3; a possible D gene is TRBD1 (6 bases). The CDR3 has 17 residues. Germline CDR1 is SGHNT and CDR2 is YYREEE (reference sequence). Trimming cost V 3 bases and J 0 bases, with 17 bases left between them. The CDR3 nucleotides are TGTGCCAGCAGCTCGGGGTTCACAGGGACCAGCACAGATACGCAGTATTTT. Translated: CASSSGFTGTSTDTQYF.

The chain combines TRBV6-5 with TRBJ2-2; D not certain. Germline CDR1 and CDR2: MNHEY and SVGAGI. This CDR3 contains 14 residues. Deletions cut 0 bases from V and 5 bases from J, with 7 bases between. This CDR3 is CASSYSKRTGELFF. CDR3 in DNA: TGTGCCAGCAGTTACTCGAAGAGGACCGGGGAGCTGTTTTTT.

The chain carries TRBV9 and TRBJ2-1; TRBD1 agrees at 8 bases. The germline gives CDR1 SGDLS, CDR2 YYNGEE. The ends lost 3 bases at V and 5 bases at J; junction bases unmatched: 4. The CDR3 consists of 14 residues. The DNA of the CDR3 is TGTGCCAGCAGCGCTCGGACAGGGCACAATGAGCAGTTCTTC. Its protein is CASSARTGHNEQFF.

This chain connects TRBV6-1 to TRBJ2-3, with TRBD2 identical over 15 bases. The CDR3 runs to 19 residues. V gave up 2 bases and J gave up 4 bases; unmatched junction bases: 10. Per germline, CDR1 MNHNS and CDR2 SASEGT. The CDR3 region is CASSERWTSGGAVADTQYF. Written as DNA, the CDR3 is TGTGCCAGCAGTGAACGATGGACTAGCGGGGGGGCAGTGGCAGATACGCAGTATTTT.

The chain couples TRBV28 to TRBJ2-1; D call uncertain. Germline CDR1 reads MDHEN; CDR2 reads SYDVKM. The CDR3 consists of 13 residues. Trimming shortened V by 10 bases and J by 5 bases, and 15 bases separated the two germline ends. The CDR3 sequence is CATSGTHNNEQFF. The CDR3 nucleotides read TGTGCCACCTCAGGTACCCATAACAATGAGCAGTTCTTC.

The rearrangement links TRBV11-1 to TRBJ2-7; 9 bases agree with TRBD2. This CDR3 region has 16 residues. J lost 6 bases, V lost 4 bases, and 13 bases had no gene match. Germline CDR1 is SGHAT and CDR2 is FQDESV (reference sequence). The CDR3 nucleotides are TGTGCCAGCAGCTCGCGTGGGGCGGGAGGGCCCGTCGAGCAGTACTTC. Residues: CASSSRGAGGPVEQYF. Filled out from reference TRBV11-1 and TRBJ2-7, the complete variable domain reads EAEVAQSPRYKITEKSQAVAFWCDPISGHATLYWYRQILGQGPELLVQFQDESVVDDSQLPKDRFSAERLKGVDSTLKIQPAELGDSAMYLCASSSRGAGGPVEQYFGPGTRLTVT.

This chain links TRBV5-6 with TRBJ2-5, with 9 bases fitting TRBD1. V trimming: 0 bases; J trimming: 3 bases; junction bases outside the gene matches: 3. CDR3 size: 15 residues. The germline V gene encodes CDR1 SGHDT and CDR2 YYEEEE. The CDR3 bases are TGTGCCAGCAGCTTGGTTGGGACAGGGAAAGAGACCCAGTACTTC. This gives the protein CASSLVGTGKETQYF.